This entry concerns a single T cell receptor beta chain. These data originate in a study of blood T cell repertoires in COVID-19. The wider study: The United States, Italy and Spain supplied acute and convalescent COVID-19 samples. Nucleic acid was either cDNA or gDNA, and it came from T cells, B-cell-depleted T cells, or PBMCs.

This CDR3 has 17 residues. Per the authors' pipeline: Estimation of nucleated cell counts was performed using reference gene primer amplification. Profiling relied on immunoSEQ multiplex PCR, and the TCRdb table lists in-frame clones only, not all of them. V and J calls and clone size are those listed in that table; D and trimming were worked out from the DNA. The sample holds 100,000 or so clones, 84% seen once. The material sequenced was peripheral blood. The TCR was taken from a man in his sixties or seventies with active or convalescent COVID-19. The chain carries TRBV5-3 and TRBJ2-1; maybe TRBD2 (6 bases). TRBV5-3 falls under the ORF class, with uncertain function. The CDR3: CPHRSGQKRDRGNEQFF. CDR3 DNA sequence: TGTCCCCATCGGAGCGGCCAAAAGAGGGACCGGGGGAATGAGCAGTTCTTC.